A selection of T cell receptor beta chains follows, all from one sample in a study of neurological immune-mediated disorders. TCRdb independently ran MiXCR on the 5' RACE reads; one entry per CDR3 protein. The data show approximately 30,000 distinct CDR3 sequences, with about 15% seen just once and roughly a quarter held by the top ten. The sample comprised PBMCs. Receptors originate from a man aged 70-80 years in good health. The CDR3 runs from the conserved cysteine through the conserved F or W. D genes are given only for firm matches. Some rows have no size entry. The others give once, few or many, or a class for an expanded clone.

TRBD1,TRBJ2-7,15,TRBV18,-,TGTGCCAGCTCACTGTCCCCCATATACAGGGGCGAGCAGTACTTC,CASSLSPIYRGEQYF
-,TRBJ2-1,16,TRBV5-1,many,TGCGCCAGCAGCTTGTCTCCGGGTGTCTCCTACAATGAGCAGTTCTTC,CASSLSPGVSYNEQFF
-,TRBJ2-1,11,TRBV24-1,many,TGTGCCACGGAACTATTCGATGAGCAGTTCTTC,CATELFDEQFF
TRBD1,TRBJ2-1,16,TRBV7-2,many,TGTGCCAGCAGCTTAGTGGGGACAGGGACCTCATCCGAGCAGTTCTTC,CASSLVGTGTSSEQFF
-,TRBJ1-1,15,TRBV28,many,TGTGCCAGCAGTTTCCAATCTCAGGGTTTAACTGAAGCTTTCTTT,CASSFQSQGLTEAFF
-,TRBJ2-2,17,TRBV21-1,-,TGTGCCAGCAGCAAAGCGGAACAGCGAACCTCGAACACCGGGGAGCTGTTT,CASSKAEQRTSNTGELF
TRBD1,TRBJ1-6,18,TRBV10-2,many,TGCGCCAGCAGTAGTCCTCCCGGACAGGCGTCCTCCGATTCACCCCTCCACTTT,CASSSPPGQASSDSPLHF
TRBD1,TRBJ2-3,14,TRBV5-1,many,TGCGCCAGCAGCCCGGGACAGGGGGCAGATACGCAGTATTTT,CASSPGQGADTQYF
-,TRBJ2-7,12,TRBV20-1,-,TGCAGTGCCGCCCAGGGCGGCTACGAGCAGTACTTC,CSAAQGGYEQYF
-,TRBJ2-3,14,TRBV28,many,TGTGCCAGCAGTTCGCCCATTAGCACAGATACGCAGTATTTT,CASSSPISTDTQYF
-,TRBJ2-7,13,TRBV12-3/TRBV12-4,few,TGTGCCAGCAGGAGGACGTTAGCCTACGAGCAGTACTTC,CASRRTLAYEQYF
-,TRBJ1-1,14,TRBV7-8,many,TGTGCCAGCAGCTTAGCCTCAGCGAACACTGAAGCTTTCTTT,CASSLASANTEAFF